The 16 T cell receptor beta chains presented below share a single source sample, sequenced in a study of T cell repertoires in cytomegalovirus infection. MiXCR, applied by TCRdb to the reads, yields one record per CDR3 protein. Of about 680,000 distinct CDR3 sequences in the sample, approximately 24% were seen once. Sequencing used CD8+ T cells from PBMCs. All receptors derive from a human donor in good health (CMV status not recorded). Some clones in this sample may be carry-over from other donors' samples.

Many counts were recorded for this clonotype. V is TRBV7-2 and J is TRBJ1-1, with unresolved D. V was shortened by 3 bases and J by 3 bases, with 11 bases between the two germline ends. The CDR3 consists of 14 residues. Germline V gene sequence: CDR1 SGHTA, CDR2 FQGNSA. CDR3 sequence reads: CASSFDPMDTEAFF. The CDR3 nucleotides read TGTGCCAGCAGCTTCGACCCTATGGACACTGAAGCTTTCTTT.

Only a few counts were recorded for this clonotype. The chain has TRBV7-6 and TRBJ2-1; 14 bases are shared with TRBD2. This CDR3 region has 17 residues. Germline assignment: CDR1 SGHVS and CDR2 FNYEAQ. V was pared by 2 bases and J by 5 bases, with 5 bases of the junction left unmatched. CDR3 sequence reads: CASSLRTSGGQHNEQFF. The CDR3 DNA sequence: TGTGCCAGCAGCTTACGGACTAGCGGGGGGCAACACAATGAGCAGTTCTTC. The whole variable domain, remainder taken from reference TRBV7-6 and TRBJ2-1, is GAGVSQSPRYKVTKRGQDVALRCDPISGHVSLYWYRQALGQGPEFLTYFNYEAQQDKSGLPNDRFSAERPEGSISTLTIQRTEQRDSAMYRCASSLRTSGGQHNEQFFGPGTRLTVL.

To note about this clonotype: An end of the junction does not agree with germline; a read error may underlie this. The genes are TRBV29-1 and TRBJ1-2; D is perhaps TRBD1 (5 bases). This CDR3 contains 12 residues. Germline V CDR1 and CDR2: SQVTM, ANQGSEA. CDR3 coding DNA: TGCAGCGTTGAACCGCAGGGCAATGGCTATACCTTC. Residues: CSVEPQGNGYTF.

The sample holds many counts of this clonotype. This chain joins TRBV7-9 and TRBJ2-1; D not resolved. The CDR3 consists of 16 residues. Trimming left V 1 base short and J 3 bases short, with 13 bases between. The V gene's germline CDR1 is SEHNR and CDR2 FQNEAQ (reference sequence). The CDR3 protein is CASSLVVGPIYNEQFF. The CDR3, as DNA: TGTGCCAGCAGCTTAGTAGTAGGGCCCATCTACAATGAGCAGTTCTTC.

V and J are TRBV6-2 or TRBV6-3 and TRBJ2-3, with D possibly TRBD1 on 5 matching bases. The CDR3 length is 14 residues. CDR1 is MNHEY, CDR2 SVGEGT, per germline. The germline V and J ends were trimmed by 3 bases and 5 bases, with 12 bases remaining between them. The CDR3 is CASSYRQGQDTQYF. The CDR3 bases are TGTGCCAGCAGTTATCGTCAGGGTCAAGATACGCAGTATTTT.

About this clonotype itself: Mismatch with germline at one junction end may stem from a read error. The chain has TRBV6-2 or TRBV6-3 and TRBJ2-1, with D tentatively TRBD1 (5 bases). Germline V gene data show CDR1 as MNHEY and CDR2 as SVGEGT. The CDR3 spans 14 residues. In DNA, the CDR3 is TGTGCCGGCAGTTACTCTGCAGGGATTAATGAGCAGTTCTTC. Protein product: CAGSYSAGINEQFF.

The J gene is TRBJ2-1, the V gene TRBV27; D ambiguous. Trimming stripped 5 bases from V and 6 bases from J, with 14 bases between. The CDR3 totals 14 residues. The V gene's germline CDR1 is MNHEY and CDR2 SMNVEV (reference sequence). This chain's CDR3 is CASSPPCTCNEQFF. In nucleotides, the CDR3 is TGTGCCAGCAGTCCCCCGTGCACATGCAATGAGCAGTTCTTC.

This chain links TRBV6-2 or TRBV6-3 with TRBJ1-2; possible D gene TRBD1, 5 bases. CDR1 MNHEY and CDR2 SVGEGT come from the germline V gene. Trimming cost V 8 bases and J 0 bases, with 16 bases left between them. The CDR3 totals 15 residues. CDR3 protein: CASAMTRASNYGYTF. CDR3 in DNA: TGTGCCAGCGCTATGACCAGGGCCTCTAACTATGGCTACACCTTC.

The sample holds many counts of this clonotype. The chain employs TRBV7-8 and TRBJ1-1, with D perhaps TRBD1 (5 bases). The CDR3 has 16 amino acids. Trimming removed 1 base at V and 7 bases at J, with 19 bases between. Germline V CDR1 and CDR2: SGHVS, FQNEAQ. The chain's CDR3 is CASSLDPGSSIIEAFF. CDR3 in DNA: TGTGCCAGCAGCTTAGACCCAGGGAGCAGCATTATTGAAGCTTTCTTT.

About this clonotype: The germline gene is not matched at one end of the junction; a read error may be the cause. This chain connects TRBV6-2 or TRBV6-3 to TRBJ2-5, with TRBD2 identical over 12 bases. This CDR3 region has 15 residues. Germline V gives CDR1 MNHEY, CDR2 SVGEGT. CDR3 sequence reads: CASSYLAGGGETRYF. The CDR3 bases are TGTGCCAGCAGTTACCTAGCGGGGGGGGGAGAGACCCGGTACTTC.

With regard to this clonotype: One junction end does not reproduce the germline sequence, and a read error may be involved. The chain's CDR3 is CASSSQGSYKQYF. In nucleotides, the CDR3 is TGTGCCAGCAGCTCTCAGGGTTCCTACAAGCAGTACTTC. The chain is built from TRBV7-6 and TRBJ2-7; weak D call: TRBD1 (5 bases). This CDR3 comprises 13 residues. CDR1 is SGHVS and CDR2 is FNYEAQ in the germline V gene. The full variable domain, rest sourced from reference TRBV7-6 and TRBJ2-7, is GAGVSQSPRYKVTKRGQDVALRCDPISGHVSLYWYRQALGQGPEFLTYFNYEAQQDKSGLPNDRFSAERPEGSISTLTIQRTEQRDSAMYRCASSSQGSYKQYFGPGTRLTVT.

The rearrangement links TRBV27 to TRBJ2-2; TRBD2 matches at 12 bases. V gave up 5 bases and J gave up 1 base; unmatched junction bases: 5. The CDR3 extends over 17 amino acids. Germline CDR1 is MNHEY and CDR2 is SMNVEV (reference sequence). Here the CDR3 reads CASSRTSGVLNTGELFF. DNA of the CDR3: TGTGCCAGCAGTCGGACTAGCGGGGTATTGAACACCGGGGAGCTGTTTTTT.

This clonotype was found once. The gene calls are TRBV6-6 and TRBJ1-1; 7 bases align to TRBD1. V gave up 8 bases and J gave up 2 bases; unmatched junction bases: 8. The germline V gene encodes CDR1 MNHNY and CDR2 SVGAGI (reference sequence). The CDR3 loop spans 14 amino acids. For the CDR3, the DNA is TGTGCCAGCGGATCGGGACAGCCAAACACTGAAGCTTTCTTT. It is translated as CASGSGQPNTEAFF.

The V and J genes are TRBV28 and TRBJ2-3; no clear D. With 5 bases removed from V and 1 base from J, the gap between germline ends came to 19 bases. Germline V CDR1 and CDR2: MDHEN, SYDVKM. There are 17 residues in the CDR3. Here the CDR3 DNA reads TGTGCCAGCAGTCCTCCTAGGGCCCGTCTTGGCACAGATACGCAGTATTTT. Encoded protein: CASSPPRARLGTDTQYF.

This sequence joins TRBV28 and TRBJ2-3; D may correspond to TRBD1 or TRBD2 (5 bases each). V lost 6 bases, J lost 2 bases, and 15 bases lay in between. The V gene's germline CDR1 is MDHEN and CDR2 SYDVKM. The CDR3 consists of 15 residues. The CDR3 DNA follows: TGTGCCAGCAGACAGGACTCCCTCTACACAGATACGCAGTATTTT. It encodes CASRQDSLYTDTQYF.

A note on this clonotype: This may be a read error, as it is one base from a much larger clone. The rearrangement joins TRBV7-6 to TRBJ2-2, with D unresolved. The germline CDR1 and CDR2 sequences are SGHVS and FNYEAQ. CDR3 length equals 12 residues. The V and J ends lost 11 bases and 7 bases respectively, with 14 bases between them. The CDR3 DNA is TGTGCCCTATGGGCCCCGGACGGGGAGCTGTTTTTT. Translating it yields CALWAPDGELFF.